These 3 T cell receptor beta chains were sequenced from one sample in a study of blood T cell repertoires in COVID-19. The protocol was immunoSEQ multiplex PCR, while the TCRdb copy is restricted to in-frame clones and leaves out a portion. The sample lists 400,000 to 450,000 clones, around 91% occurring once. Sequencing was done on a sample of peripheral blood. These receptors came from a woman in her forties with COVID-19, enrolled during active disease.

This chain uses TRBV27 with TRBJ1-4; unclear D gene. V shed 2 bases and J shed 3 bases, with 7 bases lying between them. The CDR3 is 14 amino acids. Germline V CDR1 and CDR2: MNHEY, SMNVEV (reference sequence). The CDR3 reads CASSLAGSNEKLFF. In DNA form, the CDR3 reads TGTGCCAGCAGTTTAGCAGGCTCTAATGAAAAACTGTTTTTT.

The rearrangement uses TRBV5-6 and TRBJ2-1; tentatively, D is TRBD2 (6 bases). The CDR3 spans 17 residues. V gave up 1 base and J gave up 0 bases, with 14 bases separating them. Germline V CDR1 and CDR2: SGHDT, YYEEEE. The CDR3 loop is CASSLRRIGSSYNEQFF. The DNA for the CDR3 is TGTGCCAGCAGCTTGAGGCGTATCGGGAGCTCCTACAATGAGCAGTTCTTC.

In its sample, this clone was seen a few times. The V call is TRBV30, the J call TRBJ1-1; D is unresolved. Germline values: CDR1 GTSNPN, CDR2 SVGIG (reference sequence). The CDR3 length is 13 residues. V was trimmed by 0 bases and J by 4 bases, leaving 9 bases between them. The CDR3 DNA follows: TGTGCCTGGAGTGTTTTACTCCCCACTGAAGCTTTCTTT. Residues: CAWSVLLPTEAFF.